Listed below are T cell receptor beta chains from one sample, sequenced in a study of shared clonotypes between healthy human individuals. The table came from immunoSEQ multiplex PCR; TCRdb's copy has only in-frame clones and leaves some out. This sample has 2 million to 2.5 million clones, with around 95% found just once. Sequenced input: naive CD4+ T cells sorted from blood. The receptors come from a man aged 18 to 29 in good health. CDR3s include the opening cysteine and the closing phenylalanine or tryptophan. D genes are given only for firm matches. The listing skips clone size in some rows; elsewhere it reads once, few, many or a size class.

TRBJ1-6,NA,NA,TRBV28,CASSSQGVGGSPLHF,TGTGCCAGCAGTAGCCAGGGAGTTGGTGGTTCACCCCTCCACTTT
TRBJ2-7,NA,NA,TRBV6-5,CASSETGRQYF,TGTGCCAGCAGTGAGACCGGGAGGCAGTACTTC
TRBJ1-1,NA,TRBD1,TRBV10-1,CASSGDRGFTEAFF,TGCGCCAGCAGTGGGGACAGGGGTTTCACTGAAGCTTTCTTT
TRBJ1-6,NA,NA,TRBV30,CAWSARTSYNSPLHF,TGTGCCTGGAGTGCCCGGACGTCGTATAATTCACCCCTCCACTTT
TRBJ2-1,NA,TRBD2,TRBV5-1,CASSPGPSGRGANEQFF,TGCGCCAGCAGCCCCGGTCCTAGCGGGAGAGGGGCCAATGAGCAGTTCTTC
TRBJ2-1,NA,NA,TRBV6-5,CASSTEATSFNEQFF,TGTGCCAGCAGTACCGAAGCGACTAGTTTCAATGAGCAGTTCTTC
TRBJ1-1,NA,TRBD1,TRBV2,CASTLGQGPEAFF,TGTGCCAGCACATTGGGACAGGGCCCTGAAGCTTTCTTT
TRBJ2-2,NA,NA,TRBV5-4,CASRPIGDTGELFF,TGTGCCAGCAGGCCTATAGGGGACACCGGGGAGCTGTTTTTT
TRBJ2-3,NA,TRBD1,TRBV18,CASSPQTGADTQYF,TGTGCCAGCTCACCCCAAACAGGGGCAGATACGCAGTATTTT
TRBJ2-7,NA,NA,TRBV2,CASSDPPWGGYEQYF,TGCGCCAGCAGTGACCCCCCCTGGGGTGGCTACGAGCAGTACTTC
TRBJ1-4,once,TRBD1,TRBV7-9,CASSPGQGPGEKLFF,TGTGCCAGCAGCCCCGGACAGGGTCCGGGGGAAAAACTGTTTTTT
TRBJ1-2,NA,TRBD1,TRBV27,CASSPGQGAIPSLGYTF,TGTGCCAGCAGTCCGGGACAGGGGGCGATTCCCTCCCTAGGCTACACCTTC
TRBJ1-5,NA,TRBD1,TRBV10-3,CAISESGGQGGNQPQHF,TGTGCCATCAGTGAGTCTGGCGGACAGGGAGGGAATCAGCCCCAGCATTTT
TRBJ1-1,NA,TRBD1,TRBV29-1,CSVLGLGQGSEAFF,TGCAGCGTTTTAGGACTGGGACAGGGGAGTGAAGCTTTCTTT
TRBJ1-1,NA,NA,TRBV5-1,CASSVGHGMNTEAFF,TGCGCCAGCAGCGTGGGGCACGGCATGAACACTGAAGCTTTCTTT
TRBJ2-7,NA,TRBD2,TRBV6-6,CASIKGSGGNYEQYF,TGTGCCAGCATCAAAGGCTCGGGAGGAAACTACGAGCAGTACTTC
TRBJ2-3,NA,NA,TRBV18,CASSGSDTQYF,TGTGCCAGCTCTGGCTCAGATACGCAGTATTTT